A selection of T cell receptor beta chains follows, all from one sample in a study of radiotherapy plus CTLA-4 blockade in lung cancer. TCRdb's copy holds only in-frame clones and misses some; the assay was immunoSEQ multiplex PCR. The sample yields about 110,000 clones, more than 65% seen once. The sequencing used peripheral blood, collected from a patient treated with radiotherapy plus ipilimumab. The receptors stem from a human donor with non-small cell lung cancer that progressed on radiotherapy plus ipilimumab. Some clones in this sample may be carry-over from other donors' samples. CDR3s include the opening cysteine and the closing phenylalanine or tryptophan. D genes are given only for firm matches. The size field is filled for only some rows; it gives once, few, many or a size class.

V: TRBV6-5
J: TRBJ2-1
size: .
D: TRBD2
DNA: TGTGCCAGCAGTTCCATAGCCGGGGGGTTAGTTAATGAGCAGTTCTTC
CDR3: CASSSIAGGLVNEQFF

V: TRBV18
J: TRBJ2-5
size: .
D: .
DNA: TGTGCCAGCTCACCACCAGGACAGAGACAAGAGACCCAGTACTTC
CDR3: CASSPPGQRQETQYF

V: TRBV18
J: TRBJ1-2
size: .
D: .
DNA: TGTGCCAGCTCACCACCGGGACCGGGCTACACCTTC
CDR3: CASSPPGPGYTF

V: TRBV5-1
J: TRBJ2-2
size: .
D: TRBD1
DNA: TGCGCCAGCAGCCGGACAGGGGGTAACACCGGGGAGCTGTTTTTT
CDR3: CASSRTGGNTGELFF

V: TRBV5-8
J: TRBJ2-2
size: .
D: .
DNA: TGTGCCAGCAGCTACAGGGGGGGCACGGGCACCGGGGAGCTGTTTTTT
CDR3: CASSYRGGTGTGELFF

V: TRBV11-2
J: TRBJ2-3
size: .
D: TRBD2
DNA: TGTGCCAGCAGCCCGACTAGCGGTGGGGATACGCAGTATTTT
CDR3: CASSPTSGGDTQYF

V: TRBV19
J: TRBJ1-2
size: few
D: .
DNA: TGTGCCAGTAGTATGATGGTCAACTATGGCTACACCTTC
CDR3: CASSMMVNYGYTF

V: TRBV5-1
J: TRBJ2-7
size: .
D: .
DNA: TGCGCCAGCAGCTTGGCCACAGGGTTATCCTACGAGCAGTACTTC
CDR3: CASSLATGLSYEQYF

V: TRBV4-3
J: TRBJ1-3
size: once
D: .
DNA: TGCGCCAGCAGCCAGAGGCATGGAAACACCATATATTTT
CDR3: CASSQRHGNTIYF

V: TRBV12-5
J: TRBJ1-2
size: .
D: TRBD1
DNA: TGTGCTAGTGGTTTCCCCGGGACAGGGGTACTCCTGAACAACTATGGCTACACCTTC
CDR3: CASGFPGTGVLLNNYGYTF

V: TRBV7-6
J: TRBJ2-5
size: .
D: .
DNA: TGTGCCAGCAGCCGACAGCGGGAGACCCAGTACTTC
CDR3: CASSRQRETQYF

V: TRBV5-5
J: TRBJ2-7
size: .
D: .
DNA: TGTGCCAGCAGCTTGGGACCGGGCTCCTACGAGCAGTACTTC
CDR3: CASSLGPGSYEQYF

V: TRBV5-1
J: TRBJ1-2
size: once
D: .
DNA: TGCGCCAGCAGCCGGGAGGGGGTGGATGGCTACACCTTC
CDR3: CASSREGVDGYTF

V: TRBV2
J: TRBJ2-1
size: .
D: .
DNA: TGTGTCAGCACCCCGGAGGGGCCGAATGAGCAGTTCTTC
CDR3: CVSTPEGPNEQFF

V: TRBV2
J: TRBJ2-7
size: .
D: TRBD2
DNA: TGTGCCAGCAGTGATAGCGGGGGGAGGTACGAGCAGTACTTC
CDR3: CASSDSGGRYEQYF